The clone carrying this T cell receptor (beta chain) was counted a few times. The target antigen is unknown. Sequencing was performed with immunoSEQ multiplex PCR; in TCRdb, only in-frame clones are kept and a portion is missing. The table has approximately 30,000 clones, roughly nine tenths seen once; the top ten hold 2% to 2.5%. This entry belongs to a study of chemoradiotherapy in HPV16-positive cancers. This CDR3 spans 15 amino acids. Trimming removed 0 bases from V and 7 bases from J, with 15 bases in between. Germline V CDR1 and CDR2: LGHNA, YNFKEQ. Points from the study as a whole: Better recurrence-free survival went with HPV-responsive T-cell expansion in HPV16-positive patients. Candidate HPV-specific clones and E7-related TCR motifs grew in tumor during treatment. Functional assays defining HPV-specific T cells used only a couple of HPV16-positive patients.

This chain links TRBV4-2 with TRBJ1-2; possibly TRBD1 for D (5 bases). This TCR was sampled from a human donor with HPV-associated anogenital cancer. This specimen consisted of blood, obtained from a patient who underwent chemoradiotherapy. CDR3 sequence (DNA): TGTGCCAGCAGCCAAGAGCTGGGGGGAGAGTCTGGCTACACCTTC. It encodes CASSQELGGESGYTF.